This T cell receptor beta chain was documented in a study of cytomegalovirus exposure and HLA in healthy donors. With respect to this clone: Antigen: not known.

This CDR3 is 14 amino acids long. CDR1 and CDR2 from the germline V gene are SGHDT and YYEEEE. The trim removed 3 bases at V and 6 bases at J, leaving 8 bases unmatched. Study-level points and caveats: Many donors shared some public TCRs, even though most TCR sequences were rare.

Sequencing was performed with immunoSEQ multiplex PCR; in TCRdb, only in-frame clones are kept and a portion is missing. Of about 220,000 clones listed, over 80% are singletons. The TCR originated in a woman younger than 30 in good health and CMV-seronegative. Sequenced: PBMCs. The chain recombines TRBV5-6 with TRBJ2-7; 8 nucleotides agree with TRBD1. The CDR3 DNA follows: TGTGCCAGCAGCTCCTTGGACAGGGTTTCCGAGCAGTACTTC. It encodes CASSSLDRVSEQYF.